The entry that follows covers one TCR beta chain sequence. The repertoire was sequenced with immunoSEQ multiplex PCR; TCRdb's copy has only in-frame clones and lacks some. The sample yields approximately 52,000 clones, around 90% seen once. The data stem from a study of T cell changes during pregnancy in multiple sclerosis. The length of the CDR3 is 16 residues. Germline V CDR1 and CDR2: MDHEN, SYDVKM. J gave up 5 bases and V 5 bases, and 10 bases lay outside the gene matches. The clonotype originates from a female donor with multiple sclerosis, enrolled in a pregnancy study. V is TRBV28 and J is TRBJ2-4, with TRBD1 identical over 9 bases. Sequencing used CD4+ T cells from peripheral blood mononuclear cells, obtained in the second trimester of pregnancy. In DNA, the CDR3 is TGTGCCAGCAGTAGCCCGGGACAGGGTGCGGAAAACATTCAGTACTTC. Its protein is CASSSPGQGAENIQYF.